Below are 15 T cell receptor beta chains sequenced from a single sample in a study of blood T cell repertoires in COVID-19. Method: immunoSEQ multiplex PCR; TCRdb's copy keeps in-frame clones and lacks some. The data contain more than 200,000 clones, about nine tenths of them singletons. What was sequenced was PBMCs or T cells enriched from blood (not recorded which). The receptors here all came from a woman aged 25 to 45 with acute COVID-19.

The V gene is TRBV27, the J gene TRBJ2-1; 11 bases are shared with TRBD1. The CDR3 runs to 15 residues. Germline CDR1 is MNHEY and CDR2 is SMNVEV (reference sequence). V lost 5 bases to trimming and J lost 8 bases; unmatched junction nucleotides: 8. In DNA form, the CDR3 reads TGTGCCAGCAGTCACCGGGACAGGGGGGGGTATGAGCAGTTCTTC. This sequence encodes CASSHRDRGGYEQFF.

In DNA, the CDR3 is TGCGCCAGCAAGGAGAGAGGAGGAGGGAGTTCACCCCTCCACTTT. Encoded protein: CASKERGGGSSPLHF. The gene calls are TRBV5-1 and TRBJ1-6; D gene ambiguous. The CDR3 totals 15 residues. Trimming pared 6 bases from V and 9 bases from J, leaving 19 bases between. Germline V gene data show CDR1 as SGHRS and CDR2 as YFSETQ.

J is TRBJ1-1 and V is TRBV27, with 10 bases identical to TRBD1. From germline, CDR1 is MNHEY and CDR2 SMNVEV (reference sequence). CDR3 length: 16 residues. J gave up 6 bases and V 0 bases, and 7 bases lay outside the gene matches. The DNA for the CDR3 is TGTGCCAGCAGTTTATCCCCGGGACAGGGGTTAGCTGAAGCTTTCTTT. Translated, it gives CASSLSPGQGLAEAFF.

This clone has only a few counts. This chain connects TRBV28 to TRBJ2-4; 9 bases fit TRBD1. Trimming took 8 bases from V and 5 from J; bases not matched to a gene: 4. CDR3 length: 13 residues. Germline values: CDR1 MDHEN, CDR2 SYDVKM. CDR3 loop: CASLRTGENIQYF. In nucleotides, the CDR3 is TGTGCCAGCTTGCGGACAGGGGAAAACATTCAGTACTTC.

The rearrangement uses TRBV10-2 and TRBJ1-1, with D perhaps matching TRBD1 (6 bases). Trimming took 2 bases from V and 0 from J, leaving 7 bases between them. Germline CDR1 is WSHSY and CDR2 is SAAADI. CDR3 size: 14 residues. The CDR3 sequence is CASSEGQLNTEAFF. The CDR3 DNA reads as TGCGCCAGCAGTGAGGGACAGCTGAACACTGAAGCTTTCTTT.

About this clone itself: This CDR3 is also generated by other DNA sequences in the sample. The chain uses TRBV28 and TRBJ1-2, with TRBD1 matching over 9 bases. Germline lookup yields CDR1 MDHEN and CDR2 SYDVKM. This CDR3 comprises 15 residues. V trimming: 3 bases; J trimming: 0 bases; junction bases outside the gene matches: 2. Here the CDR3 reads CASSLGQGANYGYTF. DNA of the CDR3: TGTGCCAGCAGTTTGGGACAGGGAGCTAACTATGGCTACACCTTC.

The CDR3 nucleotides are TGCGCCAGCAGTCAATCGTTGCAGGGATCAACTCAGCCCCAGCATTTT. Translation: CASSQSLQGSTQPQHF. V usage is TRBV23-1 and J usage is TRBJ1-5; a weak D match, TRBD1 (5 bases). TRBV23-1 is classed as an ORF, of uncertain function. The CDR3 has 16 residues. V was clipped by 0 bases and J by 6 bases, with 15 bases between them.

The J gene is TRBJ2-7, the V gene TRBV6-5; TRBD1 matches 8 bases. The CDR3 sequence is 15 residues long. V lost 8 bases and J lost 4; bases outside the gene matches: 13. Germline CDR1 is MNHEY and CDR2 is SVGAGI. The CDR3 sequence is CASRPHGTGRYEQYF. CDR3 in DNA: TGTGCCAGCCGCCCGCACGGGACAGGTCGATACGAGCAGTACTTC.

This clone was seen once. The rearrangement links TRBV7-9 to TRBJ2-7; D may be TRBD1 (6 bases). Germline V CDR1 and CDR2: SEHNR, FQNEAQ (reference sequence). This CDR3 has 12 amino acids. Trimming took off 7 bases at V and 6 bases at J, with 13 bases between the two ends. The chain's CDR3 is CASNQQGREQYF. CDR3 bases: TGTGCCAGCAACCAACAGGGTCGCGAGCAGTACTTC.

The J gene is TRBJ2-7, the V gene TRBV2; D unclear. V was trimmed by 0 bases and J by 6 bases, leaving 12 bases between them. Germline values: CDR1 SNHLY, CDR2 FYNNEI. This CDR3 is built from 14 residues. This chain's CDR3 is CASSEAGNLSEQYF. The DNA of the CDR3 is TGTGCCAGCAGTGAAGCCGGTAACTTAAGCGAGCAGTACTTC. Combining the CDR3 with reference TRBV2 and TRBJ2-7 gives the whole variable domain EPEVTQTPSHQVTQMGQEVILRCVPISNHLYFYWYRQILGQKVEFLVSFYNNEISEKSEIFDDQFSVERPDGSNFTLKIRSTKLEDSAMYFCASSEAGNLSEQYFGPGTRLTVT.

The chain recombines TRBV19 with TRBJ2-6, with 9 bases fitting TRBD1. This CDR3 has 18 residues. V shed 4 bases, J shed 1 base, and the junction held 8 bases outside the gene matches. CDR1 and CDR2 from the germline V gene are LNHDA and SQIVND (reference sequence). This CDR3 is CASSKPTGQGSGANVLTF. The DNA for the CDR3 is TGTGCCAGTAGTAAACCGACGGGACAGGGTTCTGGGGCCAACGTCCTGACTTTC.

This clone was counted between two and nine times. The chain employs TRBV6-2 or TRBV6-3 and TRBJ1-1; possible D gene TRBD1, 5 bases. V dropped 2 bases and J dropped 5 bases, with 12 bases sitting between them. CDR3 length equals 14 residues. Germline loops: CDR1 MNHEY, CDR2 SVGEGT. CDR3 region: CASSYGREGTEAFF. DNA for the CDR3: TGTGCCAGCAGTTACGGAAGGGAGGGGACTGAAGCTTTCTTT.

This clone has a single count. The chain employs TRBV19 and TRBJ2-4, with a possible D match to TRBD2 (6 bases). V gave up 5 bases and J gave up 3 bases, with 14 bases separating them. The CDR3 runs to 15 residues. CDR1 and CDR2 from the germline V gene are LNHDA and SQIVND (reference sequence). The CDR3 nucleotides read TGTGCCAGTAGTCCGGAAGCGGGTCTCAAAAACATTCAGTACTTC. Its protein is CASSPEAGLKNIQYF. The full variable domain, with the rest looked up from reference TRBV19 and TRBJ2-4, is DGGITQSPKYLFRKEGQNVTLSCEQNLNHDAMYWYRQDPGQGLRLIYYSQIVNDFQKGDIAEGYSVSREKKESFPLTVTSAQKNPTAFYLCASSPEAGLKNIQYFGAGTRLSVL.

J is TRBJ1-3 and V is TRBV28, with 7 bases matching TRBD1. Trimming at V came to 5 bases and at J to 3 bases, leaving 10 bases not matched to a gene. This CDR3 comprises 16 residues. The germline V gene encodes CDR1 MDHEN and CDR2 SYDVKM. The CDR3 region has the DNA TGTGCCAGCAGTCATCGACAGGGCCTAAGTGGAAACACCATATATTTT. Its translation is CASSHRQGLSGNTIYF.

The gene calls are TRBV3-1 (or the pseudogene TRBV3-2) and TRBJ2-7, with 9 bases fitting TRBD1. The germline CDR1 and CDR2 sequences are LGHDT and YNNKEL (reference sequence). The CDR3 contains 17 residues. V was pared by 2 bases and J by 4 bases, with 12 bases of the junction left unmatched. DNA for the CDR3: TGTGCCAGCAGCCAACTGGGCGGGGGACAGGGATTTTACGAGCAGTACTTC. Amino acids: CASSQLGGGQGFYEQYF.